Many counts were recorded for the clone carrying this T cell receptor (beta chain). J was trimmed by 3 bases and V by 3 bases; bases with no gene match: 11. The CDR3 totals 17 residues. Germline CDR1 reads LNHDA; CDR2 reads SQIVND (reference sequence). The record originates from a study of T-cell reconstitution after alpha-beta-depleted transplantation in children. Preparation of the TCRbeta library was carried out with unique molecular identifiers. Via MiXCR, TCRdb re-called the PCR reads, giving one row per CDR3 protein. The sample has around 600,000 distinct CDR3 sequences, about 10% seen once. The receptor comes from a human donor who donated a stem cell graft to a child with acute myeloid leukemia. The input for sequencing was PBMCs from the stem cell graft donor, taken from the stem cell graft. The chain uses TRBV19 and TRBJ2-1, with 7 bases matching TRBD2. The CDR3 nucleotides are TGTGCCAGTAGTATCGTTGGCGCGCGGGAGCGCTACAATGAGCAGTTCTTC. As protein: CASSIVGARERYNEQFF.